The rows below give T cell receptor beta chains drawn from one sample of a study of shared clonotypes between healthy human individuals. Clones were sequenced by immunoSEQ multiplex PCR, and TCRdb holds only the in-frame ones, with some missing. The repertoire holds 2 million to 2.5 million clones, with roughly 93% as singletons. Source material: naive CD4+ T cells from PBMCs. The receptor source for this set is a man aged 18-30 years in good health. Some clones in this sample may be carry-over from other donors' samples. CDR3s include the opening cysteine and the closing phenylalanine or tryptophan. The D gene is left open where the match is weak. Clone size appears in some rows only: once, few, many, or a class for an expanded clone.

D: NA
size: NA
V: TRBV21-1
J: TRBJ2-3
DNA: TGTGCCAGCAGCAAAATGGGGGGACTAGCGGGAGCAGATACGCAGTATTTT
CDR3: CASSKMGGLAGADTQYF

D: TRBD2
size: once
V: TRBV28
J: TRBJ2-1
DNA: TGTGCCAGCAGTCTCACTAGCGGGAGACAGTTCTTC
CDR3: CASSLTSGRQFF

D: NA
size: NA
V: TRBV28
J: TRBJ2-1
DNA: TGTGCCACCGCACCCGGGACTGTTTACAATGAGCAGTTCTTC
CDR3: CATAPGTVYNEQFF

D: TRBD2
size: NA
V: TRBV7-2
J: TRBJ2-3
DNA: TGTGCCAGCAGCTTAGGTCTAGCGGGAGGCAATACGCAGTATTTT
CDR3: CASSLGLAGGNTQYF

D: NA
size: NA
V: TRBV7-3
J: TRBJ2-2
DNA: TGTGCCAGCAGGGTCGGACATAACACCGGGGAGCTGTTTTTT
CDR3: CASRVGHNTGELFF

D: NA
size: NA
V: TRBV19
J: TRBJ1-1
DNA: TGTGCCAGTAGCCAACAGGGAGCGACTGAAGCTTTCTTT
CDR3: CASSQQGATEAFF

D: NA
size: NA
V: TRBV6-5
J: TRBJ2-5
DNA: TGTGCCAGCAGTCAGGGTTGGGGGAGAGAGACCCAGTACTTC
CDR3: CASSQGWGRETQYF

D: NA
size: NA
V: TRBV15
J: TRBJ2-5
DNA: TGTGCCACCAGCAGAGTTCGGTTGCAAGAGACCCAGTACTTC
CDR3: CATSRVRLQETQYF

D: NA
size: once
V: TRBV6-5
J: TRBJ2-3
DNA: TGTGCCAGCCGGGAGTGGGGGACAGATACGCAGTATTTT
CDR3: CASREWGTDTQYF

D: TRBD2
size: NA
V: TRBV4-1
J: TRBJ2-3
DNA: TGCGCCAGCAGCCAAGGGACTAGCGGGAAGAGGTACGGCACAGATACGCAGTATTTT
CDR3: CASSQGTSGKRYGTDTQYF

D: NA
size: few
V: TRBV30
J: TRBJ1-1
DNA: TGTGCCTGGGAACCGGACTCCAACACTGAAGCTTTCTTT
CDR3: CAWEPDSNTEAFF

D: NA
size: NA
V: TRBV9
J: TRBJ2-2
DNA: TGTGCCAGCAGCTCACGGATAGGAGGCACCGGGGAGCTGTTTTTT
CDR3: CASSSRIGGTGELFF

D: TRBD2
size: NA
V: TRBV19
J: TRBJ2-2
DNA: TGTGCCAGTAGGTCGACTAGCGGGATTAACGGGGAGCTGTTTTTT
CDR3: CASRSTSGINGELFF